These T cell receptor beta chains were read from a single sample in a study of T cells expressing NK-cell markers. From the 5' RACE reads, TCRdb lists one entry per CDR3 protein and no DNA. The sample holds 30,000 or so distinct CDR3 sequences. Specimen: blood T cells: a sorted CD56 or NKG2C T cell subset, CD4+ or CD8+ T cells, or bulk PBMC T cells (not recorded which). The receptors originated from a woman aged 18-69 years in good health. Each CDR3 is given with its conserved first and last residue.

TRBV27	TRBJ2-7	CASSSGGAPTYEQYF
TRBV27	TRBJ2-3	CASSTKAGGADTQYF
TRBV9	TRBJ2-5	CASGAGRTQETQYF
TRBV20-1	TRBJ2-7	CSARDKSSGSYEQYF
TRBV27	TRBJ1-6	CASSLGQKNNSPLHF
TRBV4-1	TRBJ2-1	CASSHASSGGAESYNEQFF
TRBV9	TRBJ1-1	CASSVADRDTEAFF
TRBV29-1	TRBJ2-7	CSVDGLAGGPYEQYF
TRBV12-3/TRBV12-4	TRBJ1-2	CAISAHRTYGYTF
TRBV9	TRBJ1-2	CASSAFDSNGNYGYTF
TRBV7-9	TRBJ2-7	CASSLRDSPSYEQYF
TRBV5-1	TRBJ2-1	CASSSRQGADGNEQFF
TRBV6-1	TRBJ2-3	CASSRTSGGAVDTQYF
TRBV5-1	TRBJ2-7	CASSFQDSGAYEQYF
TRBV15	TRBJ1-3	CATSRQRVGNTIYF
TRBV7-9	TRBJ2-5	CASGTGSQETQYF
TRBV11-2	TRBJ2-1	CASSPGGKQFYNEQFF
TRBV7-6	TRBJ2-7	CASSLGRSLLYEQYF
TRBV20-1	TRBJ2-3	CTGCDEDTQYF
TRBV2	TRBJ2-5	CASSEASGQETQYF
TRBV9	TRBJ2-7	CASSVTAGETYEQYF
TRBV20-1	TRBJ1-1	CSAGPGVTEAFF
TRBV6-5	TRBJ1-2	CASSPVGWGKANYGYTF
TRBV6-5	TRBJ1-1	CASSYSRPNTEAFF
TRBV4-1	TRBJ2-3	CASSPDRGDTQYF
TRBV6-1	TRBJ2-7	CASSPGGEGANEQYF
TRBV5-5	TRBJ1-3	CASSLGRGRNTIYF
TRBV4-2	TRBJ2-1	CASSQDPAGTRGNEQFF
TRBV2	TRBJ2-7	CASSESVAGIYEQYF